The 24 T cell receptor beta chains given below trace back to one sample, sequenced in a study of T cell responses to AZD1222 COVID-19 vaccine. The data were produced by immunoSEQ multiplex PCR, yet TCRdb's version contains in-frame clones alone and is incomplete. The top ten clones hold about 2.5% of a sample with around 120,000 clones, around nine tenths of them seen once. The sample consisted of peripheral blood, taken 28 days after the second AZD1222 dose. The source of these receptors is an adult who received the AZD1222 COVID-19 vaccine.

V usage is TRBV28 and J usage is TRBJ1-1; 9 bases align to TRBD1. The CDR3 runs to 16 residues. Germline CDR1 and CDR2: MDHEN and SYDVKM. The trim removed 7 bases at V and 1 base at J, leaving 10 bases unmatched. The CDR3 is CASILGQGFSNTEAFF. The CDR3 DNA follows: TGTGCCAGCATCCTGGGACAGGGTTTTTCGAACACTGAAGCTTTCTTT.

The chain is built from TRBV5-4 and TRBJ2-3; unclear D gene. The CDR3 extends over 17 amino acids. CDR1 is SGHNT and CDR2 is YYREEE in the germline V gene (reference sequence). V lost 2 bases, J lost 0 bases, and 16 bases lay in between. CDR3 amino acids: CASSLKFGPLSTDTQYF. In nucleotides, the CDR3 is TGTGCCAGCAGCTTAAAGTTTGGGCCTTTGAGCACAGATACGCAGTATTTT.

This chain joins TRBV30 and TRBJ1-4; tentatively, D is TRBD1 (6 bases). Germline values: CDR1 GTSNPN, CDR2 SVGIG (reference sequence). The CDR3 is 14 residues long. V lost 3 bases and J 6 bases, leaving 14 bases between the germline ends. The CDR3 DNA reads TGTGCCTGGAGGACGGGGAGGGGGGATGAAAAACTGTTTTTT. Translation gives CAWRTGRGDEKLFF.

The rearrangement uses TRBV5-6 and TRBJ2-7, with 11 bases that match TRBD1. The CDR3 covers 14 residues. From germline, CDR1 is SGHDT and CDR2 YYEEEE. V was pared by 4 bases and J by 3 bases, with 3 bases of the junction left unmatched. CDR3 loop: CASSAGTGGYEQYF. CDR3 DNA sequence: TGTGCCAGCAGCGCCGGGACAGGGGGCTACGAGCAGTACTTC.

The chain employs TRBV14 and TRBJ2-5; maybe TRBD2 (6 bases). The germline V gene encodes CDR1 SGHDN and CDR2 FVKESK. CDR3 size: 15 residues. V lost 0 bases, J lost 6 bases, and 14 bases lay in between. CDR3 coding DNA: TGTGCCAGCAGCCAAGAGGGGGGTAGGATAAAGACCCAGTACTTC. As protein: CASSQEGGRIKTQYF.

The rearrangement uses TRBV6-2 or TRBV6-3 and TRBJ1-3; the D gene is possibly TRBD1 (6 bases). The germline gives CDR1 MNHEY, CDR2 SVGEGT. The CDR3 sequence is 14 residues long. Between the trimmed V and J ends, which lost 7 bases and 4 bases, there was a span of 14 bases. CDR3 residues: CASTPQGSGNTIYF. The CDR3 DNA sequence: TGTGCCAGCACCCCTCAGGGGTCGGGAAACACCATATATTTT.

The rearrangement joins TRBV9 to TRBJ2-5; 8 bases agree with TRBD1. Per the germline V gene, CDR1 is SGDLS and CDR2 is YYNGEE. Trimming removed 0 bases from V and 2 bases from J; junction bases left unmatched: 15. The CDR3 has 19 residues. The CDR3 protein is CASSVAPPTGANIQETQYF. The CDR3 DNA reads TGTGCCAGCAGCGTAGCCCCGCCGACAGGGGCTAACATACAAGAGACCCAGTACTTC.

CDR3 bases: TGCAGCGTTGCGATACAGGCCGCTCGCGAGCAGTACTTC. It is translated as CSVAIQAAREQYF. The rearrangement joins TRBV29-1 to TRBJ2-7; maybe TRBD1 (5 bases). V shed 4 bases and J shed 6 bases, with 16 bases lying between them. The CDR3 has 13 residues. The germline V gene has CDR1 SQVTM and CDR2 ANQGSEA.

This clone occurred a few times. One end of the junction fails to match germline, which may point to a read error. The chain employs TRBV6-2 or TRBV6-3 and TRBJ1-1, with D hard to call. The CDR3 contains 13 residues. Germline CDR1 is MNHEY and CDR2 is SVGEGT. DNA for the CDR3: TGTGCCAGCAGATACTCGGTTAACACTGAAGCTTTCTTT. Protein: CASRYSVNTEAFF.

This chain links TRBV10-3 with TRBJ2-1; D remains unclear. Trimming pared 2 bases from V and 10 bases from J, leaving 6 bases between. The CDR3 contains 11 residues. Germline V gives CDR1 ENHRY, CDR2 SYGVKD. Here the CDR3 DNA reads TGTGCCATCAGTGAGGCAAAAGAGCAGTTCTTC. Translating it yields CAISEAKEQFF.

The chain has TRBV7-3 and TRBJ2-3; 8 nucleotides line up with TRBD2. From germline, CDR1 is SGHTA and CDR2 FQGTGA. V shed 4 bases and J 4 bases; nucleotides not matched to a gene: 4. CDR3 length: 14 residues. The CDR3 coding sequence is TGTGCCAGCAGCTCGGGACTAGGGTCAGATACGCAGTATTTT. It is translated as CASSSGLGSDTQYF. Full variable domain (rest looked up from reference TRBV7-3 and TRBJ2-3): GAGVSQTPSNKVTEKGKYVELRCDPISGHTALYWYRQSLGQGPEFLIYFQGTGAADDSGLPNDRFFAVRPEGSVSTLKIQRTERGDSAVYLCASSSGLGSDTQYFGPGTRLTVL.

The chain joins TRBV11-2 to TRBJ2-5; D ambiguous. The V gene lost 3 bases and the J gene lost 5 bases, with 4 bases spanning the gap. The CDR3 covers 11 residues. Germline CDR1 is SGHAT and CDR2 is FQNNGV. In DNA, the CDR3 is TGTGCCAGCAGCTTCGGGGAGACCCAGTACTTC. Translated: CASSFGETQYF.

This clone appeared a single time. The chain combines TRBV29-1 with TRBJ1-2; 7 nucleotides agree with TRBD1. V shed 4 bases, J shed 1 base, and the junction held 0 bases outside the gene matches. This CDR3 region has 12 residues. Germline V gives CDR1 SQVTM, CDR2 ANQGSEA. The CDR3 DNA follows: TGCAGCGTTGGACAGGGTAACTATGGCTACACCTTC. Translated, it gives CSVGQGNYGYTF.

This clone came up a few times. The CDR3 spells CATSDQTSGNEQFF. The CDR3 DNA sequence: TGTGCCACCAGTGATCAGACTAGCGGGAATGAGCAGTTCTTC. This chain joins TRBV24-1 and TRBJ2-1, with 10 bases aligning to TRBD2. The CDR3 contains 14 residues. Per germline, CDR1 KGHDR and CDR2 SFDVKD. V lost 3 bases and J lost 7; bases outside the gene matches: 2.

The rearrangement links TRBV7-9 to TRBJ1-1; weak D call: TRBD1 (5 bases). Per germline, CDR1 SEHNR and CDR2 FQNEAQ (reference sequence). CDR3 length: 13 residues. Trimming left V 6 bases short and J 1 base short, with 9 bases between. CDR3 sequence: CASSRGTNTEAFF. The CDR3 DNA follows: TGTGCCAGCAGTCGAGGGACGAACACTGAAGCTTTCTTT.

This clone was seen a handful of times. The rearrangement joins TRBV19 to TRBJ1-1; the D gene is possibly TRBD1 (5 bases). In germline, CDR1 is LNHDA, CDR2 SQIVND (reference sequence). The CDR3 runs 16 residues. With 4 bases removed from V and 0 bases from J, the gap between germline ends came to 15 bases. The CDR3 region has the DNA TGTGCCAGTAGTACCCCGGGACGACGGATGAACACTGAAGCTTTCTTT. Protein product: CASSTPGRRMNTEAFF.

This clone was detected only once. The chain is built from TRBV29-1 and TRBJ2-3, with 8 bases matching TRBD1. The germline CDR1 and CDR2 sequences are SQVTM and ANQGSEA. V trimming: 2 bases; J trimming: 4 bases; junction bases outside the gene matches: 11. The CDR3 is made up of 16 amino acids. The CDR3 is CSVEIVAGGASDTQYF. As DNA, the CDR3 is TGCAGCGTTGAAATCGTGGCAGGGGGCGCGTCAGATACGCAGTATTTT.

V is TRBV24-1 and J is TRBJ2-7; D is unresolved. V lost 6 bases to trimming and J lost 5 bases, with 16 bases between them. Germline V CDR1 and CDR2: KGHDR, SFDVKD. The CDR3 extends over 14 amino acids. The CDR3: CATSPPGVGDEQYF. CDR3 sequence (DNA): TGTGCCACCAGTCCTCCTGGGGTAGGCGACGAGCAGTACTTC.

The chain links TRBV3-1 (or the pseudogene TRBV3-2) to TRBJ2-3; TRBD2 matches at 8 bases. J was trimmed by 7 bases and V by 2 bases; bases with no gene match: 14. The CDR3 runs to 17 residues. Germline CDR1 reads LGHDT; CDR2 reads YNNKEL (reference sequence). The CDR3: CASSQKLAGWGRNTQYF. The DNA for the CDR3 is TGTGCCAGCAGCCAAAAGCTAGCGGGTTGGGGGAGGAATACGCAGTATTTT.

J is TRBJ2-7 and V is TRBV6-5; 10 positions match TRBD1. Trimming at V came to 5 bases and at J to 0 bases, leaving 1 base not matched to a gene. Germline V gene lookup returns CDR1 MNHEY and CDR2 SVGAGI. The CDR3 totals 14 residues. The CDR3 loop is CASSRTGGSYEQYF. CDR3 DNA: TGTGCCAGCAGTCGGACAGGGGGCTCCTACGAGCAGTACTTC.

J is TRBJ1-2 and V is TRBV20-1; TRBD1 is a possible D gene (5 bases). Germline lookup yields CDR1 DFQATT and CDR2 SNEGSKA (reference sequence). The CDR3 loop spans 10 amino acids. V lost 1 base to trimming and J lost 13 bases, with 10 bases between them. The CDR3 sequence is CSARGSRATF. CDR3 nucleotide sequence: TGCAGTGCTAGAGGTAGCAGGGCCACCTTC.

V and J are TRBV5-4 and TRBJ2-7; D not certain. The germline V and J ends were trimmed by 2 bases and 1 base, with 13 bases remaining between them. Germline CDR1 reads SGHNT; CDR2 reads YYREEE (reference sequence). This CDR3 is 15 amino acids long. As DNA, the CDR3 is TGTGCCAGCAGCTTTGCCGTGGGCAGGTCCTACGAGCAGTACTTC. It is translated as CASSFAVGRSYEQYF.

This chain joins TRBV7-3 and TRBJ2-2; 7 bases match TRBD1. This CDR3 is 14 amino acids long. Germline CDR1 SGHTA, CDR2 FQGTGA. J lost 6 bases, V lost 2 bases, and 3 bases had no gene match. The CDR3 DNA reads TGTGCCAGCAGCTTACGGGACAGCTCCGGGGAGCTGTTTTTT. It encodes CASSLRDSSGELFF.

This clone showed up just once. This rearrangement joins TRBV5-1 to TRBJ2-7; D possibly uses TRBD1 or TRBD2 (6 bases each). The CDR3 has 14 residues. From germline, CDR1 is SGHRS and CDR2 YFSETQ. V was shortened by 1 base and J by 2 bases, with 10 bases between the two germline ends. CDR3 region: CASSLRGEPYEQYF. Written as DNA, the CDR3 is TGCGCCAGCAGCTTGAGGGGGGAACCCTACGAGCAGTACTTC.